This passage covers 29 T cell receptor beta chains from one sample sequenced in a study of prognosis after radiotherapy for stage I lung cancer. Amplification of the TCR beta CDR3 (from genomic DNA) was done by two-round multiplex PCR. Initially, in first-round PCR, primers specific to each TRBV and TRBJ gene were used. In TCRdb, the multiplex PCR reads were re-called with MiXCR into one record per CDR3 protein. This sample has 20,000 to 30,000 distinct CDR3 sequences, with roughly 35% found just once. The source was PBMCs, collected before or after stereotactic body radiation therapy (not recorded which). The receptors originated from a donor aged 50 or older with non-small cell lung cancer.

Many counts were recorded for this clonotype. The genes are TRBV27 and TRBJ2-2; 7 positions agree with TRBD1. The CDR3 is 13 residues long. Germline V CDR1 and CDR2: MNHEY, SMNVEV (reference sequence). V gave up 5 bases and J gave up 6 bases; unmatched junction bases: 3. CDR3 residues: CASSPRGPGELFF. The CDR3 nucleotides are TGTGCCAGCAGTCCAAGGGGGCCCGGGGAGCTGTTTTTT.

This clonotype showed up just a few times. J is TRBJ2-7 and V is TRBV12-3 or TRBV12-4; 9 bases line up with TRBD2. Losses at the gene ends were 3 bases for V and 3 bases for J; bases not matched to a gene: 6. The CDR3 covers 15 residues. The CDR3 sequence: CASSLGSGSLYEQYF. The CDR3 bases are TGTGCCAGCAGTTTGGGTAGCGGGAGTCTCTACGAGCAGTACTTC.

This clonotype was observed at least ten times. The CDR3 DNA is TGTGCCAGCAGTTCCGGACTAGCGGGAAAAGAGACCCAGTACTTC. Translated: CASSSGLAGKETQYF. V and J are TRBV12-3 or TRBV12-4 and TRBJ2-5, with 12 bases identical to TRBD2. This CDR3 has 15 amino acids. Trimming removed 4 bases from V and 3 bases from J; junction bases left unmatched: 3.

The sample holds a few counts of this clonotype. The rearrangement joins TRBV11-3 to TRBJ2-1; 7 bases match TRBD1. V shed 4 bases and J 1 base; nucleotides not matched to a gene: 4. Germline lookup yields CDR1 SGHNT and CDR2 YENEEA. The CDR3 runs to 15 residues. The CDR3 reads CASSSTGVSYNEQFF. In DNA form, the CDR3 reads TGTGCCAGCAGCTCCACAGGGGTTTCCTACAATGAGCAGTTCTTC.

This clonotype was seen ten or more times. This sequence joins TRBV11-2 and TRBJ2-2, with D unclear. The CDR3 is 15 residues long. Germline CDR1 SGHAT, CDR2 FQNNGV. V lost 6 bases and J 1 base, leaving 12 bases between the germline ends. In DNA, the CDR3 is TGTGCCAGCAGAATCGCGTCGCGGAACACCGGGGAGCTGTTTTTT. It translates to CASRIASRNTGELFF.

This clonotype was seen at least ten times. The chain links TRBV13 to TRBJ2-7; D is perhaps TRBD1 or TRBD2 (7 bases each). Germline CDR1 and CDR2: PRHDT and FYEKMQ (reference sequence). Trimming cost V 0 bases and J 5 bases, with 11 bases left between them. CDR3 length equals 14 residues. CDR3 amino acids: CASSLGAGGDEQYF. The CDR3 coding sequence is TGTGCCAGCAGCTTAGGGGCAGGGGGGGACGAGCAGTACTTC.

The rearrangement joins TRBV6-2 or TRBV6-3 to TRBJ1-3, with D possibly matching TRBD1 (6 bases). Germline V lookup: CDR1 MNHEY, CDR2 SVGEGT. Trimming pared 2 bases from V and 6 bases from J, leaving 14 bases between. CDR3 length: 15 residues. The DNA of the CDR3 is TGTGCCAGCAGTTACGGGGGGGGGGCTGAAAACACCATATATTTT. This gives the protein CASSYGGGAENTIYF.

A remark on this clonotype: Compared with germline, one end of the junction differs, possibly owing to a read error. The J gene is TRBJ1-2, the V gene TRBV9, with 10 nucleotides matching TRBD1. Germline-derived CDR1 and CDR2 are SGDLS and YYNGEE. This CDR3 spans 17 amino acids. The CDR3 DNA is TGTGTCAGCAGCGTCGCTGGGACAGGGGTCTTAAACTATGGCTACACCTTC. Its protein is CVSSVAGTGVLNYGYTF.

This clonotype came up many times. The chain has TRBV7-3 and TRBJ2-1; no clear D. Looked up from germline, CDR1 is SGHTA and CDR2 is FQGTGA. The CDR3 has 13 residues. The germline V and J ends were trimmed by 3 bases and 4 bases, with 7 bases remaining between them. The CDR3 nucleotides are TGTGCCAGCAGCTTCTACAGTTACAATGAGCAGTTCTTC. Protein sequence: CASSFYSYNEQFF.

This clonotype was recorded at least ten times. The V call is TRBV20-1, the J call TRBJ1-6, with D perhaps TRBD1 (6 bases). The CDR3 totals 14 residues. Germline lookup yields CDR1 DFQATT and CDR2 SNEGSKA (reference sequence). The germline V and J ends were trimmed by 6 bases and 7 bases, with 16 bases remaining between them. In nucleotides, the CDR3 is TGCAGTGCAACAAACAGGGCCCGGAATTCACCCCTCCACTTT. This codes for CSATNRARNSPLHF.

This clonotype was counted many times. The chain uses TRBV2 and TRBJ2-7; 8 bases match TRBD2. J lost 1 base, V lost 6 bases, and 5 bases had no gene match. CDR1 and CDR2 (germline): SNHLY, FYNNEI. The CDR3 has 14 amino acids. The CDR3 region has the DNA TGTGCCAGCAGAATTAGCGGGAAATCCTACGAGCAGTACTTC. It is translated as CASRISGKSYEQYF.

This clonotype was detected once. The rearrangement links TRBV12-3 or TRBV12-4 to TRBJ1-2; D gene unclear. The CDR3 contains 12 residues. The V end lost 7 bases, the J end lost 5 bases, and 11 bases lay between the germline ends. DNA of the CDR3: TGTGCCAGCACCGAGGTTGGGTATGGCTACACCTTC. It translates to CASTEVGYGYTF.

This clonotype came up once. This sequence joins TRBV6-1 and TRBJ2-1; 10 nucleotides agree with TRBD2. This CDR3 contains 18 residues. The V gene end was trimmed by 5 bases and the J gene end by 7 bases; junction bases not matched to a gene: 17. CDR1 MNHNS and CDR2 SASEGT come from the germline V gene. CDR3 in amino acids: CASSPTRGASGGKNEQFF. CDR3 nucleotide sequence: TGTGCCAGCAGTCCAACTCGAGGGGCTAGCGGGGGAAAAAATGAGCAGTTCTTC.

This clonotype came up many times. The CDR3 DNA follows: TGTGCCAGCAGCTTAGAAGACAGGGACACTGAAGCTTTCTTT. Its protein is CASSLEDRDTEAFF. The genes are TRBV11-3 and TRBJ1-1; 7 bases map to TRBD1. This CDR3 region has 14 residues. The germline V gene has CDR1 SGHNT and CDR2 YENEEA. V was clipped by 0 bases and J by 3 bases; unmatched bases: 1. Together with reference TRBV11-3 and TRBJ1-1, the CDR3 gives the full variable domain: EAGVVQSPRYKIIEKKQPVAFWCNPISGHNTLYWYLQNLGQGPELLIRYENEEAVDDSQLPKDRFSAERLKGVDSTLKIQPAELGDSAVYLCASSLEDRDTEAFFGQGTRLTVV.

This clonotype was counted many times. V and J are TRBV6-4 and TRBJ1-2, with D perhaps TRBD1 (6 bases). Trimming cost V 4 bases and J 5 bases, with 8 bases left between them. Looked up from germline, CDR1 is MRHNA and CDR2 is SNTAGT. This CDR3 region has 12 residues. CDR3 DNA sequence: TGTGCCAGCAGTGCGGACAGTTATGGCTACACCTTC. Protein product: CASSADSYGYTF.

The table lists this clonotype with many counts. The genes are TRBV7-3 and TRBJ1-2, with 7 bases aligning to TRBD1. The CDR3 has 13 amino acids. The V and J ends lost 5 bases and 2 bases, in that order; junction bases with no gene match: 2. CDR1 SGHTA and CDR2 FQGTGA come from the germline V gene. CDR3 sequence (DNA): TGTGCCAGCAGCCAGGGACAGAACTATGGCTACACCTTC. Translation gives CASSQGQNYGYTF.

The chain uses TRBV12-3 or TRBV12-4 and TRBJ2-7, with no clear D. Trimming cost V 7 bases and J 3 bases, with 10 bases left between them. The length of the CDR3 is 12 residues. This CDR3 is CASIVSGYEQYF. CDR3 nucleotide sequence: TGTGCCAGCATTGTCTCAGGCTACGAGCAGTACTTC.

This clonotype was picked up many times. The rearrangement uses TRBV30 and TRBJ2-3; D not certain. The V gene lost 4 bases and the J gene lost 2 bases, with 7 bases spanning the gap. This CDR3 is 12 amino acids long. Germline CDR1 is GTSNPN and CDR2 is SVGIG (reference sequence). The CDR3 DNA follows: TGTGCCTGGACCCCGCCCACAGATACGCAGTATTTT. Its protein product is CAWTPPTDTQYF.

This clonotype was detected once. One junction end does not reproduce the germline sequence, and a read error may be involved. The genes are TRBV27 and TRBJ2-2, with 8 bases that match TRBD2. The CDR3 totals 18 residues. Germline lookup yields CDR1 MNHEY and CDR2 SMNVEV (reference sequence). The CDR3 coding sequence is TGCGCCAGCAGGCGGAGGGGAGCGGGGGATTCGAACACCTGGGAGCTGTTTTTT. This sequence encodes CASRRRGAGDSNTWELFF.

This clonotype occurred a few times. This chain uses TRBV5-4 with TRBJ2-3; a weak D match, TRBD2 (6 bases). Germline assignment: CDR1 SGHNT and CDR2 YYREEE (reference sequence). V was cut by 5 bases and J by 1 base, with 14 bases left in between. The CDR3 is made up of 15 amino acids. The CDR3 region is CASRSGTYRTDTQYF. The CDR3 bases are TGTGCCAGCAGATCCGGGACTTACCGCACAGATACGCAGTATTTT. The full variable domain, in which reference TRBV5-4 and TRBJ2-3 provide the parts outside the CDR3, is ETGVTQSPTHLIKTRGQQVTLRCSSQSGHNTVSWYQQALGQGPQFIFQYYREEENGRGNFPPRFSGLQFPNYSSELNVNALELDDSALYLCASRSGTYRTDTQYFGPGTRLTVL.

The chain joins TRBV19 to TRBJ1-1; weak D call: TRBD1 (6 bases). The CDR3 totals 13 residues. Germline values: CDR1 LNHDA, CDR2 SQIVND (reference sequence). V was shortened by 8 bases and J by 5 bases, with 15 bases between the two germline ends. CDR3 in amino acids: CASANREGTEAFF. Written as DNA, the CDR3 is TGTGCCAGTGCTAACAGGGAGGGGACTGAAGCTTTCTTT.

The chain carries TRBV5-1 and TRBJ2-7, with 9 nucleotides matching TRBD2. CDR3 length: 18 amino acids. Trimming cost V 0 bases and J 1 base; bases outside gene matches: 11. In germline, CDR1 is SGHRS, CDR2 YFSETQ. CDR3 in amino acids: CASSLAELGLAGSYEQYF. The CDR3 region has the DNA TGCGCCAGCAGCTTGGCGGAACTCGGGCTAGCGGGGTCCTACGAGCAGTACTTC.

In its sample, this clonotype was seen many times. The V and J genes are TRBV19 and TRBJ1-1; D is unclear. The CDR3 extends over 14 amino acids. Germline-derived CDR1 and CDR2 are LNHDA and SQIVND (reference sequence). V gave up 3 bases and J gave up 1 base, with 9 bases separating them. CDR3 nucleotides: TGTGCCAGTAGTATGTGGAGGGCGAACACTGAAGCTTTCTTT. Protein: CASSMWRANTEAFF.

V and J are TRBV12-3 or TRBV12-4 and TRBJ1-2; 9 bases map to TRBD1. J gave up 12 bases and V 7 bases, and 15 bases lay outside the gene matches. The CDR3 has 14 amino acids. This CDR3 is CASTRTTGGAGNTF. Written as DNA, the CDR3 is TGTGCCAGCACCCGTACGACAGGGGGTGCTGGAAACACCTTC.

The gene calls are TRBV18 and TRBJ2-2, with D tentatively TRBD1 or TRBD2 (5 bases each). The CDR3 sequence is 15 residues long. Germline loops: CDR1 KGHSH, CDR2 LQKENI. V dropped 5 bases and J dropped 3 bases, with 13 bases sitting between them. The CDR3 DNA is TGTGCCAGCTCAGCGCCGTGGGGGTACACCGGGGAGCTGTTTTTT. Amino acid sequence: CASSAPWGYTGELFF.

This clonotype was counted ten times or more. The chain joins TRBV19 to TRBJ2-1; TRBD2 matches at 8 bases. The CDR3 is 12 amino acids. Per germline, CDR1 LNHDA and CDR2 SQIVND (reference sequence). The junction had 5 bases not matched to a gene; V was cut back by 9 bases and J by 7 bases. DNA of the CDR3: TGTGCCAGCACTAGCGGATGGAATGAGCAGTTCTTC. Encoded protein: CASTSGWNEQFF.

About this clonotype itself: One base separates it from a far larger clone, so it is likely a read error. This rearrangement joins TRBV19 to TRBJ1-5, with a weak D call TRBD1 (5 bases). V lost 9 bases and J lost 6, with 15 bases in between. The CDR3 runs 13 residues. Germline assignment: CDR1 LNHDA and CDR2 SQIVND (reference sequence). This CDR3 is CASSTHRSQPQHF. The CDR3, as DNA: TGTGCCAGCAGCACACACAGGTCTCAGCCCCAGCATTTT.

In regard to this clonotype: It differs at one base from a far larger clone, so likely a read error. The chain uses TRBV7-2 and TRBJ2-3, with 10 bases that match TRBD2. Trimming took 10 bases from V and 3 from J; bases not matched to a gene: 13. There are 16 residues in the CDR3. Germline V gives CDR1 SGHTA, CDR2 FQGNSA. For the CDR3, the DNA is TGTGCCATCACCACATTTGGGACTAGCGCGACAGATACGCAGTATTTT. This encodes CAITTFGTSATDTQYF.

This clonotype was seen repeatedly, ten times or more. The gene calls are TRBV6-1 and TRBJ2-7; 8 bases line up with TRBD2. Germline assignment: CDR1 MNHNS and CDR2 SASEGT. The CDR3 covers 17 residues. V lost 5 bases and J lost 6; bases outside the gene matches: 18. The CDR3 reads CASSPRTGLGGWGEQYF. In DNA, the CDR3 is TGTGCCAGCAGTCCTCGAACGGGACTAGGGGGATGGGGCGAGCAGTACTTC.